These 12 T cell receptor beta chains came from one sample sequenced in a study of cytomegalovirus exposure and HLA in healthy donors (dated by TCRdb to about 2017). Libraries were built with the immunoSEQ multiplex PCR assay. For the multiplex PCR, a mixture combining 60 forward primers for TCR Vbeta segments and 13 reverse primers for TCR Jbeta segments was used. In its TCRdb copy, this immuneACCESS table keeps in-frame sequences only and misses some clones. Where compared with another copy, unresolved V genes explain less than half of these, and the others have no known cause. In this sample the table shows more than 100,000 clones, about four fifths of which occur a single time. 1.1% to 1.5% of the sample is held by the ten biggest clonotypes. The material sequenced was PBMCs. The receptor set was obtained from a woman aged 40-49 years in good health and CMV-seronegative.

CDR3 protein: CASSSGTGGYYGYTF. The CDR3 DNA reads TGTGCCAGCAGCTCCGGGACAGGGGGCTACTATGGCTACACCTTC. V usage is TRBV5-6 and J usage is TRBJ1-2; 12 bases are shared with TRBD1. Germline V gene lookup returns CDR1 SGHDT and CDR2 YYEEEE. This CDR3 spans 15 amino acids. V trimming: 3 bases; J trimming: 3 bases; junction bases outside the gene matches: 3.

V is TRBV25-1 and J is TRBJ1-5, with no clear D. Germline CDR1 MGHDK, CDR2 SYGVNS. This CDR3 contains 15 residues. V was cut by 6 bases and J by 0 bases, with 12 bases left in between. Here the CDR3 reads CASRIRCYSNQPQHF. The CDR3 nucleotides read TGTGCCAGCAGGATCAGGTGCTATAGCAATCAGCCCCAGCATTTT.

This clone was observed a single time. The chain recombines TRBV7-2 with TRBJ2-7; 7 bases fit TRBD2. Germline trimming cut 6 bases from V and 4 bases from J; bases unmatched to any gene: 9. Looked up from germline, CDR1 is SGHTA and CDR2 is FQGNSA. The CDR3 runs to 14 residues. CDR3 nucleotides: TGTGCCAGCAGTATCGGCGGGGGTACATACGAGCAGTACTTC. It specifies CASSIGGGTYEQYF. Looking up the rest from reference TRBV7-2 and TRBJ2-7 gives the full variable domain: GAGVSQSPSNKVTEKGKDVELRCDPISGHTALYWYRQSLGQGLEFLIYFQGNSAPDKSGLPSDRFSAERTGGSVSTLTIQRTQQEDSAVYLCASSIGGGTYEQYFGPGTRLTVT.

V usage is TRBV7-2 and J usage is TRBJ2-7; D gene uncertain. The CDR3 sequence is 12 residues long. Trimming left V 7 bases short and J 5 bases short, with 12 bases between. CDR1 is SGHTA and CDR2 is FQGNSA in the germline V gene. The DNA of the CDR3 is TGTGCCAGCACCCGAGATGTCCACGAGCAGTACTTC. Translating gives CASTRDVHEQYF.

A few counts support this clone. The chain has TRBV5-1 and TRBJ2-7; TRBD2 is a possible D gene (5 bases). This CDR3 contains 16 residues. Germline assignment: CDR1 SGHRS and CDR2 YFSETQ. V lost 0 bases, J lost 0 bases, and 13 bases lay in between. This chain's CDR3 is CASSLEEGGRSYEQYF. In DNA, the CDR3 is TGCGCCAGCAGCTTGGAAGAAGGCGGGCGCTCCTACGAGCAGTACTTC.

The genes are TRBV9 and TRBJ1-6; possibly TRBD1 for D (5 bases). Trimming shortened V by 0 bases and J by 7 bases, and 14 bases separated the two germline ends. This CDR3 is 16 amino acids long. CDR1 SGDLS and CDR2 YYNGEE come from the germline V gene. The DNA for the CDR3 is TGTGCCAGCAGCGTAGCCCACGGGGGAACGAATTCACCCCTCCACTTT. As protein: CASSVAHGGTNSPLHF. Full variable domain (rest looked up from reference TRBV9 and TRBJ1-6): DSGVTQTPKHLITATGQRVTLRCSPRSGDLSVYWYQQSLDQGLQFLIQYYNGEERAKGNILERFSAQQFPDLHSELNLSSLELGDSALYFCASSVAHGGTNSPLHFGNGTRLTVT.

The rearrangement uses TRBV6-5 and TRBJ1-4; D uncertain. The length of the CDR3 is 16 residues. The V gene's germline CDR1 is MNHEY and CDR2 SVGAGI. The V and J ends lost 2 bases and 7 bases respectively, with 17 bases between them. CDR3 sequence reads: CASSYGGSAFREKLFF. The CDR3 nucleotides are TGTGCCAGCAGTTACGGAGGCTCGGCATTTCGTGAAAAACTGTTTTTT.

This chain joins TRBV7-8 and TRBJ1-3; no clear D. Germline CDR1 is SGHVS and CDR2 is FQNEAQ. The V end was cut by 1 base, the J end by 0 bases, with 4 bases between. The CDR3 is 14 amino acids. DNA of the CDR3: TGTGCCAGCAGCTTAGGAGTCTCTGGAAACACCATATATTTT. This encodes CASSLGVSGNTIYF.

The CDR3 here is CASSLGLAGGRSGETQYF. In DNA, the CDR3 is TGCGCCAGCAGCTTGGGACTAGCGGGGGGGCGGTCCGGCGAGACCCAGTACTTC. This sequence joins TRBV5-1 and TRBJ2-5; 14 nucleotides line up with TRBD2. Germline loops: CDR1 SGHRS, CDR2 YFSETQ. The length of the CDR3 is 18 residues. Germline trimming cut 0 bases from V and 5 bases from J; bases unmatched to any gene: 9. The full variable domain, its missing parts supplied by reference TRBV5-1 and TRBJ2-5, is KAGVTQTPRYLIKTRGQQVTLSCSPISGHRSVSWYQQTPGQGLQFLFEYFSETQRNKGNFPGRFSGRQFSNSRSEMNVSTLELGDSALYLCASSLGLAGGRSGETQYFGPGTRLLVL.

V is TRBV5-6 and J is TRBJ2-2; possibly TRBD2 for D (6 bases). From germline, CDR1 is SGHDT and CDR2 YYEEEE. Trimming stripped 4 bases from V and 6 bases from J, with 16 bases between. The CDR3 is 15 amino acids. This CDR3 is CASSGDRPGAGELFF. The CDR3, as DNA: TGTGCCAGCAGCGGAGATAGGCCGGGGGCCGGGGAGCTGTTTTTT.

This chain connects TRBV28 to TRBJ2-2, with 11 nucleotides matching TRBD2. The V gene's germline CDR1 is MDHEN and CDR2 SYDVKM. Unmatched junction bases numbered 9, after V lost 2 bases and J lost 4 bases. The CDR3 spans 18 residues. Written as DNA, the CDR3 is TGTGCCAGCAGTTTACTAACTAGCGGGGGCCTGGGCACCGGGGAGCTGTTTTTT. This codes for CASSLLTSGGLGTGELFF. The whole variable domain, filled in from reference TRBV28 and TRBJ2-2, reads DVKVTQSSRYLVKRTGEKVFLECVQDMDHENMFWYRQDPGLGLRLIYFSYDVKMKEKGDIPEGYSVSREKKERFSLILESASTNQTSMYLCASSLLTSGGLGTGELFFGEGSRLTVL.

J is TRBJ2-1 and V is TRBV30; D perhaps matches TRBD2 (5 bases). V lost 2 bases to trimming and J lost 3 bases, with 5 bases between them. The CDR3 has 12 amino acids. The germline CDR1 and CDR2 sequences are GTSNPN and SVGIG (reference sequence). The CDR3 is CAWSTSYNEQFF. The DNA for the CDR3 is TGTGCCTGGAGTACTAGCTACAATGAGCAGTTCTTC.